The next 27 T cell receptor beta chains were all read from a single sample in a study of beta chain features in type 1 diabetes. Study conclusions and caveats: The study found moderately but significantly shorter TCRB CDR3s in all four CD4+ subsets of Type 1 diabetes patients.

As every portion of the isolated RNA was reverse transcribed, the sequencing read expressed TCRB transcripts. Here immunoSEQ multiplex PCR was the method, and the copy in TCRdb shows in-frame clones only, minus some. Of around 650,000 clones in the sample, roughly 12% are singletons; the top ten hold 0.095% to 0.15%. Antigen specificity for these receptors is unknown. The sample comprised naive CD4+ T cells from blood. The receptors come from a young man with type 1 diabetes.

The chain uses TRBV30 and TRBJ2-6; D remains ambiguous. CDR1 is GTSNPN and CDR2 is SVGIG in the germline V gene (reference sequence). The V gene lost 2 bases and the J gene lost 8 bases, with 7 bases spanning the gap. The length of the CDR3 is 12 residues. This CDR3 reads CAWSLGTNVLTF. The CDR3 DNA follows: TGTGCCTGGAGTCTAGGGACCAACGTCCTGACTTTC.

The chain employs TRBV27 and TRBJ1-2; D possibly corresponds to TRBD1 (5 bases). Germline-derived CDR1 and CDR2 are MNHEY and SMNVEV (reference sequence). The CDR3 sequence is 15 residues long. The V and J ends lost 5 bases and 0 bases respectively, with 13 bases between them. CDR3 coding DNA: TGTGCCAGCAGTCCTTGGGGCAGCGCTAACTATGGCTACACCTTC. Translating it yields CASSPWGSANYGYTF.

The rearrangement uses TRBV27 and TRBJ2-1, with 8 bases fitting TRBD1. V dropped 6 bases and J dropped 9; count of bases not matched to a gene: 13. The CDR3 runs to 15 residues. From germline, CDR1 is MNHEY and CDR2 SMNVEV (reference sequence). The CDR3, as DNA: TGTGCCAGCAGGGCCAGACAGGGGACCTTCGGTGAGCAGTTCTTC. Its translation is CASRARQGTFGEQFF.

On this clone itself: This sample also contains other DNA sequences that code for the same CDR3. The DNA for the CDR3 is TGTGCCAGCAGCTTTCAACAGGGGAACTATGGCTACACCTTC. Translation gives CASSFQQGNYGYTF. V is TRBV7-2 and J is TRBJ1-2; the match to TRBD1 covers 7 bases. Unmatched junction bases numbered 3, after V lost 3 bases and J lost 2 bases. CDR1 is SGHTA and CDR2 is FQGNSA in the germline V gene. CDR3 length: 14 residues. Filled out from reference TRBV7-2 and TRBJ1-2, the complete variable domain reads GAGVSQSPSNKVTEKGKDVELRCDPISGHTALYWYRQSLGQGLEFLIYFQGNSAPDKSGLPSDRFSAERTGGSVSTLTIQRTQQEDSAVYLCASSFQQGNYGYTFGSGTRLTVV.

This clone occurred a few times. This sequence joins TRBV19 and TRBJ2-5; no clear D. The germline V and J ends were trimmed by 4 bases and 5 bases, with 8 bases remaining between them. Germline V gene data show CDR1 as LNHDA and CDR2 as SQIVND (reference sequence). The CDR3 sequence is 12 residues long. The CDR3 is CASSNRLETQYF. As DNA, the CDR3 is TGTGCCAGTAGTAATAGGCTGGAGACCCAGTACTTC.

The chain carries TRBV6-5 and TRBJ1-1; D is unclear. Looked up from germline, CDR1 is MNHEY and CDR2 is SVGAGI. The CDR3 runs 13 residues. V was cut by 2 bases and J by 5 bases, with 9 bases left in between. The CDR3 sequence is CASSYNKETEAFF. In DNA form, the CDR3 reads TGTGCCAGCAGTTACAATAAGGAGACTGAAGCTTTCTTT.

This clone was seen only a few times. The CDR3 region is CASSQVNSATNEKLFF. The CDR3 DNA reads TGTGCCAGCAGCCAGGTTAACAGCGCAACTAATGAAAAACTGTTTTTT. This chain connects TRBV5-4 to TRBJ1-4; D remains unclear. Germline assignment: CDR1 SGHNT and CDR2 YYREEE (reference sequence). CDR3 length: 16 amino acids. V was trimmed by 4 bases and J by 0 bases, leaving 13 bases between them.

V gene TRBV4-1 combines with J gene TRBJ2-7; the match to TRBD1 covers 8 bases. Losses at the gene ends were 4 bases for V and 3 bases for J; bases not matched to a gene: 5. This CDR3 comprises 14 residues. Germline V gives CDR1 MGHRA, CDR2 YSYEKL. The CDR3 spells CASSLRDRSYEQYF. As DNA, the CDR3 is TGCGCCAGCAGCCTCCGGGACAGGAGCTACGAGCAGTACTTC.

In this sample, this clone turned up a few times. The chain carries TRBV11-2 and TRBJ2-5; 12 bases agree with TRBD2. The CDR3 has 18 amino acids. Germline V gene lookup returns CDR1 SGHAT and CDR2 FQNNGV. Germline trimming cut 4 bases from V and 1 base from J; bases unmatched to any gene: 10. CDR3 in DNA: TGTGCCAGCAGCTCCAGACTAGCGGGGGAACACCCCCAAGAGACCCAGTACTTC. The encoded protein is CASSSRLAGEHPQETQYF.

A few counts support this clone. The V gene is TRBV7-9, the J gene TRBJ2-2; D unresolved. V was pared by 0 bases and J by 0 bases, with 8 bases between. CDR3 length: 16 residues. Germline CDR1 reads SEHNR; CDR2 reads FQNEAQ (reference sequence). The CDR3 DNA is TGTGCCAGCAGCTTAGCCAACAGCCCGAACACCGGGGAGCTGTTTTTT. It yields the protein CASSLANSPNTGELFF.

This clone turned up a few times. The chain links TRBV27 to TRBJ2-3, with 9 positions matching TRBD1. V gave up 6 bases and J gave up 2 bases; unmatched junction bases: 6. The CDR3 runs 15 residues. Germline V gives CDR1 MNHEY, CDR2 SMNVEV (reference sequence). This CDR3 reads CASRSGQGFTDTQYF. The DNA for the CDR3 is TGTGCCAGCAGATCGGGACAGGGCTTCACAGATACGCAGTATTTT.

This clone came up a few times. The chain combines TRBV6-5 with TRBJ1-1; D perhaps matches TRBD1 (6 bases). The CDR3 spans 14 residues. The V end lost 2 bases, the J end lost 0 bases, and 7 bases lay between the germline ends. Germline values: CDR1 MNHEY, CDR2 SVGAGI. The CDR3 protein is CASSYGQMNTEAFF. The CDR3 bases are TGTGCCAGCAGTTACGGACAGATGAACACTGAAGCTTTCTTT.

This rearrangement joins TRBV25-1 to TRBJ2-2; 9 positions match TRBD1. This CDR3 comprises 15 residues. The germline CDR1 and CDR2 sequences are MGHDK and SYGVNS. V lost 5 bases, J lost 4 bases, and 5 bases stayed unmatched. The CDR3 nucleotides are TGTGCCAGCAGTACAGGGACAGGGAGCACCGGGGAGCTGTTTTTT. Its translation: CASSTGTGSTGELFF.

This rearrangement joins TRBV7-3 to TRBJ1-2, with 7 bases that match TRBD1. The CDR3 runs to 18 residues. Per the germline V gene, CDR1 is SGHTA and CDR2 is FQGTGA. V lost 4 bases, J lost 4 bases, and 18 bases stayed unmatched. This chain's CDR3 is CASSSPYADRPHGYGYTF. The CDR3 DNA sequence: TGTGCCAGCAGCTCACCGTACGCGGACAGGCCGCACGGCTATGGCTACACCTTC.

This clone showed up just a few times. The chain carries TRBV27 and TRBJ2-1, with 7 bases aligning to TRBD1. With V trimmed by 3 bases and J by 4 bases, 9 bases remained unmatched. Per germline, CDR1 MNHEY and CDR2 SMNVEV (reference sequence). This CDR3 contains 16 residues. CDR3 sequence (DNA): TGTGCCAGCAGTTTCGTGTTCCAGGGGGATTACAATGAGCAGTTCTTC. Encoded protein: CASSFVFQGDYNEQFF.

This clone appeared once. The V call is TRBV7-2, the J call TRBJ2-1; D is unresolved. V was trimmed by 5 bases and J by 9 bases, leaving 17 bases between them. This CDR3 region has 14 residues. Germline CDR1 and CDR2: SGHTA and FQGNSA. CDR3 region: CASSQFTESGEQFF. In DNA, the CDR3 is TGTGCCAGCAGCCAATTCACAGAGTCGGGTGAGCAGTTCTTC.

V and J are TRBV29-1 and TRBJ1-2; unclear D gene. Germline CDR1 reads SQVTM; CDR2 reads ANQGSEA. This CDR3 spans 15 amino acids. Trimming removed 7 bases at V and 0 bases at J, with 18 bases between. This CDR3 reads CSAGDYSISNYGYTF. The DNA for the CDR3 is TGCAGCGCTGGGGATTACAGTATTTCTAACTATGGCTACACCTTC. Using reference TRBV29-1 and TRBJ1-2 for the parts outside the CDR3, the full variable domain is SAVISQKPSRDICQRGTSLTIQCQVDSQVTMMFWYRQQPGQSLTLIATANQGSEATYESGFVIDKFPISRPNLTFSTLTVSNMSPEDSSIYLCSAGDYSISNYGYTFGSGTRLTVV.

The genes are TRBV7-6 and TRBJ1-2, with D possibly TRBD1 on 5 matching bases. CDR3 length equals 15 residues. The V gene's germline CDR1 is SGHVS and CDR2 FNYEAQ. The germline V and J ends were trimmed by 5 bases and 2 bases, with 15 bases remaining between them. This chain's CDR3 is CASSLGDPSNYGYTF. CDR3 coding DNA: TGTGCCAGCAGCCTTGGGGACCCTTCGAACTATGGCTACACCTTC.

This clone has more than one count but fewer than ten. The rearrangement joins TRBV18 to TRBJ2-5, with D perhaps TRBD2 (6 bases). Germline CDR1 and CDR2: KGHSH and LQKENI. The CDR3 has 16 amino acids. Trimming pared 3 bases from V and 5 bases from J, leaving 19 bases between. CDR3 bases: TGTGCCAGCTCACCGACTTGGCGCCAAAGCGGGGAGACCCAGTACTTC. Residues: CASSPTWRQSGETQYF.

This clone was seen more than once but under ten times. The chain has TRBV7-2 and TRBJ1-5, with D tentatively TRBD1 (5 bases). The CDR3 loop spans 13 amino acids. Trimming pared 3 bases from V and 5 bases from J, leaving 8 bases between. The germline CDR1 and CDR2 sequences are SGHTA and FQGNSA. The CDR3 nucleotides read TGTGCCAGCAGCTTCCAGGGCGATCAGCCCCAGCATTTT. Protein product: CASSFQGDQPQHF.

This clone was seen more than once but under ten times. This chain links TRBV4-3 with TRBJ2-3; TRBD2 matches at 9 bases. The CDR3 is 16 amino acids. Germline trimming cut 2 bases from V and 2 bases from J; bases unmatched to any gene: 5. The germline V gene encodes CDR1 LGHNA and CDR2 YSLEER. CDR3 sequence (DNA): TGCGCCAGCAGCCAAAAAAAGCGGGGGGCCACAGATACGCAGTATTTT. Amino acid sequence: CASSQKKRGATDTQYF.

A word on this clone: With a much larger clone just one base away, this may be a read error. Other DNA sequences of this sample code for an identical CDR3. This chain connects TRBV5-6 to TRBJ2-1; D is undetermined. Between the trimmed V and J ends, which lost 2 bases and 7 bases, there was a span of 4 bases. The V gene's germline CDR1 is SGHDT and CDR2 YYEEEE. This CDR3 comprises 11 residues. The CDR3 region has the DNA TGTGCCAGCAGCTTAACTAATGAGCAGTTCTTC. Amino acids: CASSLTNEQFF.

In its sample, this clone was seen a few times. The chain's CDR3 is CASSERTVQETQYF. DNA of the CDR3: TGCGCCAGCAGTGAAAGGACGGTACAAGAGACCCAGTACTTC. The chain joins TRBV10-2 to TRBJ2-5; no clear D. CDR3 length equals 14 residues. V lost 3 bases and J 2 bases, leaving 10 bases between the germline ends. The germline V gene encodes CDR1 WSHSY and CDR2 SAAADI.

This clone came up a few times. V and J are TRBV2 and TRBJ2-3; 7 bases align to TRBD2. In germline, CDR1 is SNHLY, CDR2 FYNNEI. The V and J ends lost 8 bases and 0 bases, in that order; junction bases with no gene match: 8. This CDR3 has 15 amino acids. The CDR3, as DNA: TGTGCCAGCCCCCTCGTGGGGGGGAGCACAGATACGCAGTATTTT. Protein product: CASPLVGGSTDTQYF.

The rearrangement joins TRBV6-6 to TRBJ2-7; weak D call: TRBD1 (6 bases). The germline V and J ends were trimmed by 5 bases and 1 base, with 9 bases remaining between them. The germline gives CDR1 MNHNY, CDR2 SVGAGI (reference sequence). The CDR3 loop spans 13 amino acids. The CDR3 spells CASSTQGSYEQYF. CDR3 bases: TGTGCCAGCAGTACCCAGGGGTCCTACGAGCAGTACTTC.

The chain employs TRBV28 and TRBJ2-7; the D call may be TRBD1 or TRBD2 (6 bases each). The germline CDR1 and CDR2 sequences are MDHEN and SYDVKM. CDR3 length: 15 amino acids. The V end lost 7 bases, the J end lost 5 bases, and 21 bases lay between the germline ends. CDR3 bases: TGTGCCAGCAACGACCCGTGGGGGGCCCGAAACGAGCAGTACTTC. Amino acid sequence: CASNDPWGARNEQYF.

This clone was detected a few times. This chain uses TRBV28 with TRBJ2-1; 8 bases are shared with TRBD2. Germline-derived CDR1 and CDR2 are MDHEN and SYDVKM. The V and J ends lost 5 bases and 0 bases, in that order; junction bases with no gene match: 3. The CDR3 runs to 15 residues. The CDR3 region has the DNA TGTGCCAGCAGTCCGGGGGGGACCTCCTACAATGAGCAGTTCTTC. Translation gives CASSPGGTSYNEQFF.